This TCR beta chain is drawn from a study of cytomegalovirus exposure and HLA in healthy donors. Study summary: Earlier results showed roughly 120 million unique TCR beta sequences derived from approximately 180 million T cells.

The V end lost 1 base, the J end lost 5 bases, and 14 bases lay between the germline ends. From germline, CDR1 is MDHEN and CDR2 SYDVKM. The CDR3 is made up of 15 amino acids. Findings and caveats of the study: When a later analysis was performed, an Asian-associated ancestry cluster reportedly had fewer N-insertions than the roughly 700-donor mean. Associated with HLA alleles at 0.05 false discovery rate in a later analysis were over 15,000 TCR beta sequences. Earlier results showed most TCR beta V segments being productive about 90% or about 30% of the time.

The PCR ran on 60 Vbeta and 13 Jbeta primers. Here immunoSEQ multiplex PCR was the method, and the copy in TCRdb shows in-frame clones only, minus some. The sample data list more than 45,000 clones. With regard to this clone: No antigen is known for it.

The sequenced sample was PBMCs. This clonotype originated in a woman aged 30 to 39 in good health and CMV-seropositive. The V and J genes are TRBV28 and TRBJ1-1; D is ambiguous. The CDR3 DNA is TGTGCCAGCAGTTTATATGCGTTGGGAGGGACTGAAGCTTTCTTT. Its translation is CASSLYALGGTEAFF.